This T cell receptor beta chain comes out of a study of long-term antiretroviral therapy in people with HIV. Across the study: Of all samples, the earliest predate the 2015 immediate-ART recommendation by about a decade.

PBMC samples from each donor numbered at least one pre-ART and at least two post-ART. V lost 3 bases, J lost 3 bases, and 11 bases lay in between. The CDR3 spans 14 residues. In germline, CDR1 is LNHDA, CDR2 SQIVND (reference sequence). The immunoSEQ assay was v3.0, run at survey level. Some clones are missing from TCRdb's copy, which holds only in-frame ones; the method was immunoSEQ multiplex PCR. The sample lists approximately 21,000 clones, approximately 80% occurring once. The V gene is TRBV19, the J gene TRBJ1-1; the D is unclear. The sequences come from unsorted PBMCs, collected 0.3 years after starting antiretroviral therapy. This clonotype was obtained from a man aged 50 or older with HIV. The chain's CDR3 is CASSIKAAYTEAFF. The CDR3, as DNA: TGTGCCAGTAGTATTAAGGCTGCGTACACTGAAGCTTTCTTT.